The entry below describes one T cell receptor beta chain. Its antigen is not identified. The data were taken from a study of OX40 agonist ivuxolimab in advanced cancers. About the research overall: Hepatocellular carcinoma, melanoma, renal cell or head and neck cancer affected the dose-escalation patients. Study outcomes and limitations: Expanded clones belonging to CD8+ T cells outnumbered, on average, those of CD4+. Certain nonresponders additionally had low normalized T-cell clonal expansion.

The table came from immunoSEQ multiplex PCR; TCRdb's copy has only in-frame clones and leaves some out. The repertoire holds 10,000 to 13,000 clones, with around 80% as singletons. Looked up from germline, CDR1 is LNHDA and CDR2 is SQIVND (reference sequence). The CDR3 covers 12 residues. V was cut by 1 base and J by 3 bases, with 4 bases left in between. Sequenced here: CD4+ or CD8+ T cells sorted from blood, sampled in a trial of the OX40 agonist ivuxolimab. The chain employs TRBV19 and TRBJ2-7; D gene ambiguous. The TCR was taken from an adult with an advanced solid tumor such as melanoma, head and neck, liver or kidney cancer. The CDR3 loop is CASSIGHYEQYF. The CDR3 DNA reads as TGTGCCAGTAGTATAGGTCACTACGAGCAGTACTTC.